This T cell receptor beta chain was identified in a study of molecular identifiers for immune sequencing clone quantification. TCRdb fed the PCR reads into MiXCR, producing one record per CDR3 protein. The sample consists of 45,000 to 55,000 distinct CDR3 sequences, 35% to 40% of them appearing once. Trimming removed 1 base from V and 2 bases from J, with 15 bases in between. Per the germline V gene, CDR1 is LGHNA and CDR2 is YNFKEQ. The CDR3 is 17 residues long. This clonotype came up many times. This TCR was sampled from a human donor in good health. Some libraries in this study had Jurkat cell RNA spiked in. Sequencing was carried out using naive CD8+ T cells from blood, with Jurkat cell RNA spiked in. Stated subset: FACS-sorted CD8+CD4-CCR7+CD45RA+ naive T cells. V and J are TRBV4-2 and TRBJ2-4; D may be TRBD1 or TRBD2 (6 bases each). CDR3 in amino acids: CASSQVQGGQTKNIQYF. The CDR3 DNA reads TGTGCCAGCAGCCAAGTGCAAGGGGGGCAAACCAAAAACATTCAGTACTTC.